The T cell receptor beta chain described here comes from a study of cytomegalovirus exposure and HLA in healthy donors (dated by TCRdb to 2016 to 2017). Regarding the research as a whole: The 650 to 750 repertoires of the first cohort and the 110 or so validation repertoires were produced on the same platform, according to a later analysis. The study aimed to test whether cataloging public T cell receptors could reveal signatures of past pathogen exposure. To predict cytomegalovirus infection status, the study brought together high-throughput TCR immunosequencing, statistical association of individual TCRs with disease status, and machine learning. A separate validation cohort of about 110 different subjects was used in addition to the roughly 700-subject first cohort.

The library was made by the immunoSEQ multiplex PCR assay. In the paper's pipeline: A statistical classification framework was built for diagnosing cytomegalovirus status from the catalog of TCR beta chain sequences. Held by TCRdb, this immuneACCESS table contains in-frame sequences only and omits some clones. Under half of the omission traces to an unresolved V gene where checked; the cause of the rest is unknown. From that table come the V and J calls and clone size; the DNA was used to work out D and trimming. Within this sample are roughly 150,000 clones, with approximately 96% of them counted one time only. Around 0.9% of the sample comes from the top ten. CDR1 and CDR2 are drawn from the germline V gene (reference sequence): LNHDA, SQIVND. CDR3 length: 14 amino acids, cysteine to phenylalanine. Only the CDR3 DNA stays, 42 bases, in frame from base 1. The trim is 6 bases for V and 3 bases for J, with a gap of 15 bases between the germline ends.

Here is what the overall study found, with its caveats: It was suggested by the authors that the approach could potentially be generalized to other disease states and immunological phenotypes. All 120 or so repertoires were used to score co-occurrence in the validation cohort in a later analysis, because that analysis had no HLA typing for the cohort. Subsequent analysis determined that TCRs grouped into clusters in the first cohort also showed a tendency toward co-occurrence across the 130 or so validation repertoires, and approximately 94% of cluster scores exceeded 0. In both the original and validation cohorts, the classifier was reported to diagnose cytomegalovirus status with high specificity and sensitivity. Most TCR sequences were observed very rarely across donors, whereas some public TCRs were present in many individuals. In vitro tests confirmed that a few of the cytomegalovirus-associated TCR beta chains recognize cytomegalovirus antigens. A total of 150 or so TCR beta chains were listed by the study as associated with cytomegalovirus.

In regard to this clone: Its binding antigen is unknown. Within one base of it there is no much larger clone, and no base qualities were kept.

Separate from the roughly 650-subject first cohort, the validation cohort of roughly 120 subjects was the group to which the donors belonged. The chain is made from TRBV19 and TRBJ2-7; a weak D assignment points to TRBD2 (6 bases agree). This sequence originates from a woman under 30 in good health and CMV-seronegative. Sample: PBMCs. At the DNA level, the sequence is TGTGCCAGTAGCCCTGGGGGGAGAGTCTACGAGCAGTACTTC. Protein translation: CASSPGGRVYEQYF.